The sequence of this T cell receptor (beta chain) was determined in a study of cytomegalovirus exposure and HLA in healthy donors. Points from the study as a whole: A few CMV-associated chains were confirmed in vitro to be specific for CMV antigens.

The PCR made use of 60 Vbeta and 13 Jbeta primers. Assay: immunoSEQ multiplex PCR; the TCRdb copy retains only in-frame clones and omits some. The sample has some 190,000 clones; 70% to 90% are singletons. This clone came up a few times. Its antigen is unidentified. The germline V gene encodes CDR1 MNHEY and CDR2 SMNVEV (reference sequence). The CDR3 runs 14 residues. Sample: PBMCs. The clonotype comes from a young woman in good health and CMV-seronegative. The rearrangement links TRBV27 to TRBJ2-5; 10 nucleotides match TRBD1. The closer fit of TRBJ2-7 to the DNA end suggests the J call may be wrong. The CDR3 is CASSWTGGSYEQYF. The CDR3 nucleotides are TGTGCCAGCAGTTGGACAGGGGGCTCCTACGAGCAGTACTTC.